What follows are 12 T cell receptor beta chains derived from one specimen sequenced in a study of monozygotic twins with inflammatory bowel disease. TCRdb reprocessed the 5' RACE reads and reports one entry per CDR3 protein, with no DNA. The sample yields 350,000 to 550,000 distinct CDR3 sequences, of which the top ten take up 2% to 2.5%. Sequenced: blood. The receptors originated from a human donor with ulcerative colitis or Crohn's disease, or a healthy co-twin of an affected twin (not recorded which).

This chain uses TRBV7-3 with TRBJ2-1; the D call from TCRdb, TRBD1, cannot be confirmed without DNA. The germline gives CDR1 SGHTA, CDR2 FQGTGA. The CDR3 totals 15 residues. Here the CDR3 reads CASSLSPGTHNEQFF.

This chain uses TRBV5-1 with TRBJ2-7; the TRBD2 assignment by TCRdb is unverifiable without DNA. The germline gives CDR1 SGHRS, CDR2 YFSETQ. The length of the CDR3 is 14 residues. This CDR3 reads CASSLSGRGDEQYF.

V usage is TRBV5-1 and J usage is TRBJ2-3; TCRdb returns TRBD1, unconfirmable since there is no DNA. Germline V CDR1 and CDR2: SGHRS, YFSETQ. CDR3 length equals 15 residues. The CDR3 spells CASSLKGQGTDTQYF.

The gene calls are TRBV7-3 and TRBJ2-3. Germline CDR1 SGHTA, CDR2 FQGTGA. The CDR3 runs to 13 residues. The CDR3: CASSDSLTDTQYF.

This chain joins TRBV12-3 or TRBV12-4 and TRBJ1-4. The CDR3 loop spans 14 amino acids. CDR3 amino acids: CASSQQRLNEKLFF.

This chain uses TRBV6-4 with TRBJ1-1. CDR1 and CDR2 (germline): MRHNA, SNTAGT. The CDR3 contains 14 residues. CDR3 sequence reads: CASSDVTLKTEAFF.

The J gene is TRBJ1-1, the V gene TRBV12-3 or TRBV12-4; TCRdb designates TRBD1, a call that cannot be tested without DNA. This CDR3 comprises 11 residues. The CDR3 sequence is CASSTGVLAFF.

The chain joins TRBV7-6 to TRBJ1-1. The germline gives CDR1 SGHVS, CDR2 FNYEAQ. The CDR3 consists of 16 residues. This CDR3 is CASSSSIRLLNTEAFF. Supplemented by reference TRBV7-6 and TRBJ1-1, the full variable domain reads GAGVSQSPRYKVTKRGQDVALRCDPISGHVSLYWYRQALGQGPEFLTYFNYEAQQDKSGLPNDRFSAERPEGSISTLTIQRTEQRDSAMYRCASSSSIRLLNTEAFFGQGTRLTVV.

The chain uses TRBV4-2 and TRBJ2-5; TCRdb's D call of TRBD2 is untestable without DNA. CDR1 and CDR2 from the germline V gene are LGHNA and YNFKEQ. The CDR3 length is 15 residues. CDR3 residues: CASSQERRAVETQYF.

V usage is TRBV5-6 and J usage is TRBJ2-3; without DNA, the TCRdb call of TRBD2 cannot be checked. The CDR3 runs 15 residues. Per germline, CDR1 SGHDT and CDR2 YYEEEE. CDR3 protein: CASSLWREGEDTQYF.

This sequence joins TRBV7-3 and TRBJ2-2; TCRdb selects TRBD2, and the lack of DNA leaves this call unchecked. In germline, CDR1 is SGHTA, CDR2 FQGTGA. CDR3 length: 15 amino acids. Here the CDR3 reads CASSSFSGGTGELFF.

The V gene is TRBV7-2, the J gene TRBJ2-3; the D gene TCRdb calls, TRBD1, cannot be checked with no DNA. Per germline, CDR1 SGHTA and CDR2 FQGNSA. This CDR3 is 15 amino acids long. The CDR3 here is CASSSRVGGTDTQYF. The entire variable domain, with the rest obtained from reference TRBV7-2 and TRBJ2-3, is as follows: GAGVSQSPSNKVTEKGKDVELRCDPISGHTALYWYRQSLGQGLEFLIYFQGNSAPDKSGLPSDRFSAERTGGSVSTLTIQRTQQEDSAVYLCASSSRVGGTDTQYFGPGTRLTVL.